This T cell receptor (beta chain) is drawn from a study of CD8+ T cells in alopecia areata. Regarding the study as a whole: Researchers reported that TCR sharing among patients proved less clear than in mice, possibly HLA-linked. The study found that many expanded lesional clones persisted in scalp and blood during tofacitinib.

Treatment specified: oral pan-JAK inhibitor, 5-10 mg twice daily. A word on this clone: What it recognizes is unknown.

Reverse transcribed after extraction, RNA yielded cDNA as the sequencing template. The table came from immunoSEQ multiplex PCR; TCRdb's copy has only in-frame clones and leaves some out. The sample lists 90,000 to 150,000 clones; more than 45% were seen once. The material sequenced was CD4+ T cells sorted from blood, taken at week 4, from a patient treated with tofacitinib. The sequence was obtained from a human donor with alopecia areata.

CDR3 in DNA: TGTGCCTGGAGGGCAAGCGAGCGGTACTACGAGCAGTACTTC. Translation: CAWRASERYYEQYF. The V gene is TRBV30, the J gene TRBJ2-7, with D possibly being TRBD2 (5 bases). In germline, CDR1 is GTSNPN, CDR2 SVGIG (reference sequence). This CDR3 has 14 amino acids. V lost 3 bases, J lost 3 bases, and 15 bases lay in between.